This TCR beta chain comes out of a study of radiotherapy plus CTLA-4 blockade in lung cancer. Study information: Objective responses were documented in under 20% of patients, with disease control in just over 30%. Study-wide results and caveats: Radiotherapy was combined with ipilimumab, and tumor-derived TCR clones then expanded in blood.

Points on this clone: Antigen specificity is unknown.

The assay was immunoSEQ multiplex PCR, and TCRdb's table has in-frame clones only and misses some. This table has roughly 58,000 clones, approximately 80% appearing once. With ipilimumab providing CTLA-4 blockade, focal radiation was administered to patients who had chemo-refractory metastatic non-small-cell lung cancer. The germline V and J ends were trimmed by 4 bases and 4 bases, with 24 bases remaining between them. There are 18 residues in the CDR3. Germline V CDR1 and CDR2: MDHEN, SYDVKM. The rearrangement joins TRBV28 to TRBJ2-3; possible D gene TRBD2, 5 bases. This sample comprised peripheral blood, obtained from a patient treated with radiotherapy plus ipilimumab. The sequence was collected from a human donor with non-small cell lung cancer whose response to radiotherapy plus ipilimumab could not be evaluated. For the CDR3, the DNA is TGTGCCAGCAGTTCATTATATACCAGAGCGGAAAGACCAGATACGCAGTATTTT. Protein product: CASSSLYTRAERPDTQYF. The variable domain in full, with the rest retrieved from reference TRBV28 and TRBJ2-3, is DVKVTQSSRYLVKRTGEKVFLECVQDMDHENMFWYRQDPGLGLRLIYFSYDVKMKEKGDIPEGYSVSREKKERFSLILESASTNQTSMYLCASSSLYTRAERPDTQYFGPGTRLTVL.